The clone carrying this T cell receptor beta chain was seen repeatedly, ten times or more. Its antigen is unknown. The sample is drawn from a study of T cell repertoires in cytomegalovirus infection. On the study more broadly: Based on public TCR beta signatures, there were indications of CMV infection and of a matching HLA type.

Germline V gene lookup returns CDR1 SGHVS and CDR2 FQNEAQ. This CDR3 region has 16 residues. Trimming shortened V by 2 bases and J by 2 bases, and 10 bases separated the two germline ends. Study observations and caveats: The response measured ex vivo was dominated by TCR beta clonotypes (HLA-C-restricted and CMV-specific). Identification of carriers of CMV plus the relevant HLA was achieved through cumulative public TCR beta family frequency.

TCRdb analysed the reads with MiXCR anew, one entry per CDR3 protein. Of hundreds of thousands of distinct CDR3 sequences listed, roughly 15% are singletons. This sequence joins TRBV7-8 and TRBJ2-6; D remains ambiguous. This TCR derives from a human donor in good health (CMV status not recorded). Some clones in this sample may be carry-over from other donors' samples. The specimen was PBMCs. The CDR3 is CASSLPAWTGANVLTF. The CDR3 nucleotides read TGTGCCAGCAGCTTACCCGCTTGGACTGGGGCCAACGTCCTGACTTTC.